This entry concerns a single T cell receptor beta chain. Antigen unknown. The sample is drawn from a study of Ad26.COV2.S vaccination and SARS-CoV-2 variants. The study, taken as a whole, reports: Total responses of T cells may have been underestimated by the analyses of TCR breadth and depth. Vaccine recipients had higher spike-specific TCR breadth than placebo recipients.

Treatment noted: over 15 received Ad26.COV2.S at low or high dose, single or two shots; a few received placebo; per-sample allocation not given. Collection of samples fell on day 63 after the first vaccine or placebo injection. Based in Boston, the donor was an adult of 18-55 years. Ad26 vector vaccine expressed Wuhan-strain SARS-CoV-2 spike. Only in-frame clones appear in the TCRdb table, and some are missing; sequencing was by immunoSEQ multiplex PCR. The repertoire holds about 350,000 clones, 75% to 90% seen once, with around 5.3% in the top ten. Germline lookup yields CDR1 MNHNY and CDR2 SVGAGI (reference sequence). The CDR3 consists of 14 residues. The V gene end was trimmed by 2 bases and the J gene end by 5 bases; junction bases not matched to a gene: 5.

Source: peripheral blood, taken in a trial of Ad26.COV2.S vaccine versus placebo. The chain employs TRBV6-6 and TRBJ1-2; 7 positions match TRBD1. This sequence originates from a person aged 18-65 years who received the Ad26.COV2.S COVID-19 vaccine or a placebo. CDR3 DNA sequence: TGTGCCAGCAGTTACCCGGGACAGAGGTATGGCTACACCTTC. Amino acids: CASSYPGQRYGYTF.